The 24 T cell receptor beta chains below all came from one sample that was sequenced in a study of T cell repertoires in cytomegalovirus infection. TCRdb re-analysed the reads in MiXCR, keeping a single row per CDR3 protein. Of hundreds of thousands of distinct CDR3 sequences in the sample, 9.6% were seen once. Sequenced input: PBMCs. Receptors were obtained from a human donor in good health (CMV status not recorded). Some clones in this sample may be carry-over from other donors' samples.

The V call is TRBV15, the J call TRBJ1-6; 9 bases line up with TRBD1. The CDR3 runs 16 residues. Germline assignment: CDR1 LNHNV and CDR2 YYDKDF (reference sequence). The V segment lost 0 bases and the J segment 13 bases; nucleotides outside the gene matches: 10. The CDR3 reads CATSRDVGQGIFPLHF. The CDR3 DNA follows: TGTGCCACCAGCAGAGATGTGGGACAGGGAATTTTCCCCCTCCACTTT. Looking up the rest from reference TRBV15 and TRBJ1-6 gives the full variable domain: DAMVIQNPRYQVTQFGKPVTLSCSQTLNHNVMYWYQQKSSQAPKLLFHYYDKDFNNEADTPDNFQSRRPNTSFCFLDIRSPGLGDTAMYLCATSRDVGQGIFPLHFGNGTRLTVT.

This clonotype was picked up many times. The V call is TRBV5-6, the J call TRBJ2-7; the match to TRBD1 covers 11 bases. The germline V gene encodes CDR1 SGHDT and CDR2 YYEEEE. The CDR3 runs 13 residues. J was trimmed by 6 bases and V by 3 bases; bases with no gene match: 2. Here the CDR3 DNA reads TGTGCCAGCAGCTCCGGGACAGGGGGCGAGCAGTACTTC. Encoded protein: CASSSGTGGEQYF.

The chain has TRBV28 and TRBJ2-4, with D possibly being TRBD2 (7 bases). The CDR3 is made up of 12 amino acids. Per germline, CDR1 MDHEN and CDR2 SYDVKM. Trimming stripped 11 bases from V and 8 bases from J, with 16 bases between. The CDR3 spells CAAGAQEDIQYF. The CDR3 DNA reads TGTGCCGCGGGGGCCCAGGAGGACATTCAGTACTTC.

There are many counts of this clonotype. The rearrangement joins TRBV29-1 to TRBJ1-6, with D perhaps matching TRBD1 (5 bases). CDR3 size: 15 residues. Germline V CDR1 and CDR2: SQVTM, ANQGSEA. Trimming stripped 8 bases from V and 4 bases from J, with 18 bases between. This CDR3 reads CSYREAQAYNSPLHF. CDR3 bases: TGCAGCTATAGGGAGGCACAGGCTTATAATTCACCCCTCCACTTT. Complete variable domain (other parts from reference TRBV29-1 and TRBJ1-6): SAVISQKPSRDICQRGTSLTIQCQVDSQVTMMFWYRQQPGQSLTLIATANQGSEATYESGFVIDKFPISRPNLTFSTLTVSNMSPEDSSIYLCSYREAQAYNSPLHFGNGTRLTVT.

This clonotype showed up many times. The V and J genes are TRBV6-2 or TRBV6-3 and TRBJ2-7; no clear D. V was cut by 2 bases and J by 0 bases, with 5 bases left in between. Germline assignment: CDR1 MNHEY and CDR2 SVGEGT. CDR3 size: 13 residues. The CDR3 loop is CASSYGPSYEQYV. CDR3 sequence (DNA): TGTGCCAGCAGTTACGGGCCCTCCTACGAGCAGTACGTC.

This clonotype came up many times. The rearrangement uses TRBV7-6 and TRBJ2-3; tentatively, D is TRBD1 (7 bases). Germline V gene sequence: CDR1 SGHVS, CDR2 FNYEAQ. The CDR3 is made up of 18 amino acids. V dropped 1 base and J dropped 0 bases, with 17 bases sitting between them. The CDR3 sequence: CASSLEETGTLSTDTQYF. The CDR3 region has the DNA TGTGCCAGCAGCTTAGAAGAGACAGGGACTCTAAGCACAGATACGCAGTATTTT.

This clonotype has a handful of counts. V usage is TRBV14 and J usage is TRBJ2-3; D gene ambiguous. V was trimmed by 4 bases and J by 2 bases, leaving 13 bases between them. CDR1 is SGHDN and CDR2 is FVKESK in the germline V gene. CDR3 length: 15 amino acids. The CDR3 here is CASSPRTLFTDTQYF. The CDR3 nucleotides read TGTGCCAGCAGCCCGCGGACCCTTTTCACAGATACGCAGTATTTT.

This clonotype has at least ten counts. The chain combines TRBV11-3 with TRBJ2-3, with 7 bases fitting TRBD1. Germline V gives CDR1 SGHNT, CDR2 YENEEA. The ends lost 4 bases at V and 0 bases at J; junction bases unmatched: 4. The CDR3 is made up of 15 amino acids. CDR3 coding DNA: TGTGCCAGCAGCTCGGGACAGCGAAGCACAGATACGCAGTATTTT. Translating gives CASSSGQRSTDTQYF.

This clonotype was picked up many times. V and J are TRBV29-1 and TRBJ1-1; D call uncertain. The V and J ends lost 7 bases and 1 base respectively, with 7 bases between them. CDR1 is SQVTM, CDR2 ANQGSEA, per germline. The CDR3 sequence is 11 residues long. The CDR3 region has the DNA TGCAGCGCAAGGGAGAACACTGAAGCTTTCTTT. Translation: CSARENTEAFF.

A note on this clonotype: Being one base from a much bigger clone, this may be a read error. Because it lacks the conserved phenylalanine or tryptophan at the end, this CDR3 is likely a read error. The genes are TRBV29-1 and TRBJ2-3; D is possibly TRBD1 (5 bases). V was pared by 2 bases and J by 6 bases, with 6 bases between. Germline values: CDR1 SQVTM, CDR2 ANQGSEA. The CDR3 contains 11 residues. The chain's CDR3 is CSVEKGDTQYL. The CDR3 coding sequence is TGCAGCGTTGAAAAGGGGGATACGCAGTATTTG.

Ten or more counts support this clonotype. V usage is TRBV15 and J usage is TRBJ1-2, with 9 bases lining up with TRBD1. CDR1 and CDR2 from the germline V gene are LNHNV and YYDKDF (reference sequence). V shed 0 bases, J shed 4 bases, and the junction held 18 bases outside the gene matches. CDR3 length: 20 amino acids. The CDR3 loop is CATSRDPAGTGYSLLYGYTF. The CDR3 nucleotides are TGTGCCACCAGCAGAGATCCGGCAGGGACAGGGTATTCACTTCTCTATGGCTACACCTTC.

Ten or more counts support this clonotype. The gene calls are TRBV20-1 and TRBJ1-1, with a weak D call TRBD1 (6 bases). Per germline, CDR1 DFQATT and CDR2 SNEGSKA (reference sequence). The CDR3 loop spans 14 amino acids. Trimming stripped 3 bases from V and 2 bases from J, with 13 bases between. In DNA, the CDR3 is TGCAGTGCTAGGGAGCGGGGACAAAACACTGAAGCTTTCTTT. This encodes CSARERGQNTEAFF.

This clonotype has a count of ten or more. CDR3 in amino acids: CASSPTGTTSGSEQFF. CDR3 bases: TGTGCCAGCAGCCCCACCGGGACTACCAGCGGGTCTGAGCAGTTCTTC. The chain has TRBV9 and TRBJ2-1; TRBD2 agrees at 7 bases. V shed 4 bases, J shed 9 bases, and the junction held 16 bases outside the gene matches. Germline V lookup: CDR1 SGDLS, CDR2 YYNGEE. CDR3 length: 16 residues.

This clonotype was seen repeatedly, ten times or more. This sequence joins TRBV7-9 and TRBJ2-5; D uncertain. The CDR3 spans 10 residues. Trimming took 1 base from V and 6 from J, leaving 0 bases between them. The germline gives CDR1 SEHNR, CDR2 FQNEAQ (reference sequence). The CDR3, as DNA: TGTGCCAGCAGCTTAGAGACCCAGTACTTC. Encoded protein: CASSLETQYF.

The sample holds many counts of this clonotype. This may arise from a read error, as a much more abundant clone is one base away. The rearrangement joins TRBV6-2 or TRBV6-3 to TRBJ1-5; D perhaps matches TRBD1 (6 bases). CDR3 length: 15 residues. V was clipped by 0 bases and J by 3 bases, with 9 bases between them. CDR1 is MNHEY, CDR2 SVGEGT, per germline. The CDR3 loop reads CASSYSGGDNQPQHF. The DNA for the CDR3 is TGTGCCAGCAGTTACTCCGGGGGCGACAATCAGCCCCAGCATTTT.

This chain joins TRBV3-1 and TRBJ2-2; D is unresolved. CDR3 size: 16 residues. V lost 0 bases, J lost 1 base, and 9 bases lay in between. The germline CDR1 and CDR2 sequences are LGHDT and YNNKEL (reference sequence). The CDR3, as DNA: TGTGCCAGCAGCCAAGACTTACTCCTGAACACCGGGGAGCTGTTTTTT. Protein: CASSQDLLLNTGELFF. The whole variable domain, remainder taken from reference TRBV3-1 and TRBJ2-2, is DTAVSQTPKYLVTQMGNDKSIKCEQNLGHDTMYWYKQDSKKFLKIMFSYNNKELIINETVPNRFSPKSPDKAHLNLHINSLELGDSAVYFCASSQDLLLNTGELFFGEGSRLTVL.

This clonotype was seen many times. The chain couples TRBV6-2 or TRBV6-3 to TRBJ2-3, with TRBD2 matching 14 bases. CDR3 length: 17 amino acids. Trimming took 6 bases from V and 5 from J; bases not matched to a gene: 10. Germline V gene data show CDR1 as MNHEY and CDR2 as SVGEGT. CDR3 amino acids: CASRARLAGGYLDTQYF. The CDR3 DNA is TGTGCCAGCAGAGCGAGACTAGCGGGAGGGTACTTAGATACGCAGTATTTT.

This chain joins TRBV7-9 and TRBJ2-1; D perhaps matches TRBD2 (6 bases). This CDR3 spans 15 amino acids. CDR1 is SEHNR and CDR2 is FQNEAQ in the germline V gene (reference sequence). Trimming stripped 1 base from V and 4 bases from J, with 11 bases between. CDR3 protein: CASSLGPGDYNEQFF. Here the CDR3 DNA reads TGTGCCAGCAGCTTAGGCCCGGGAGATTACAATGAGCAGTTCTTC.

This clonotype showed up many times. DNA for the CDR3: TGCGCCAGCAGCCCACTCCTAGCCGCAGGGTCTATCTATGGCTACACCTTC. Protein: CASSPLLAAGSIYGYTF. The chain couples TRBV4-1 to TRBJ1-2, with D possibly being TRBD1 (5 bases). Germline assignment: CDR1 MGHRA and CDR2 YSYEKL. Trimming removed 4 bases at V and 4 bases at J, with 22 bases between. The CDR3 length is 17 residues.

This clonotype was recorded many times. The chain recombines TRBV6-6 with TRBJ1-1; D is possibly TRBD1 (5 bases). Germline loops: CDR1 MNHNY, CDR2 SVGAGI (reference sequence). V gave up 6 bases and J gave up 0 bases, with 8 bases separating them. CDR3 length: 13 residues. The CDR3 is CASSSGVNTEAFF. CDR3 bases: TGTGCCAGCAGCTCGGGGGTGAACACTGAAGCTTTCTTT.

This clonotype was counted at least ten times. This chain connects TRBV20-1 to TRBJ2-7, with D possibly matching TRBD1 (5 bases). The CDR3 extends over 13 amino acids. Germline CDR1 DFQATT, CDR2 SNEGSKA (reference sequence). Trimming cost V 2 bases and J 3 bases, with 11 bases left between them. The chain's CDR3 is CSARKGPYYEQYF. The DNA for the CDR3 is TGCAGTGCTAGAAAGGGGCCCTACTACGAGCAGTACTTC.

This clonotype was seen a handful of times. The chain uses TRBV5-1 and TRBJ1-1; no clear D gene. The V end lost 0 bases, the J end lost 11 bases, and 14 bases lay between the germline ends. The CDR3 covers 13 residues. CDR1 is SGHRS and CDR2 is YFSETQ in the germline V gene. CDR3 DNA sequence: TGCGCCAGCAGCTTGGGTAGTCAGGATGTGGCTTTCTTT. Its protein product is CASSLGSQDVAFF.

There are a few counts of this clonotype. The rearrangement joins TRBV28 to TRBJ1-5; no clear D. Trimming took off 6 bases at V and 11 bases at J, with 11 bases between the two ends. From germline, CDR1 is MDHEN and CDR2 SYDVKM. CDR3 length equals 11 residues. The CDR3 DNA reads TGTGCCAGCAGATACGAGGAGGCCCAGCATTTT. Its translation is CASRYEEAQHF.

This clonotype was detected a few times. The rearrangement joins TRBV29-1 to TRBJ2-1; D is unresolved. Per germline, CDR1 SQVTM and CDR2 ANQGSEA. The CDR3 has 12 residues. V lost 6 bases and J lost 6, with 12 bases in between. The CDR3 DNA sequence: TGCAGCGTCCTCGCCTCGGGCAATGAGCAGTTCTTC. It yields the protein CSVLASGNEQFF.